This TCR beta chain appears in the sequencing data of a study of blood T cell repertoires in COVID-19. Study information: Samples representing acute and convalescent COVID-19 were sourced from the United States, Italy and Spain. The cDNA or gDNA used as material had been derived from T cells, B-cell-depleted T cells, or PBMCs.

CDR1 and CDR2 (germline): LNHDA, SQIVND (reference sequence). The CDR3 is made up of 15 amino acids. V gave up 9 bases and J gave up 4 bases; unmatched junction bases: 14. In the authors' workflow: From reference gene primer amplification, estimates of nucleated cell counts were derived. Clones were read by immunoSEQ multiplex PCR, and TCRdb kept only the in-frame ones, dropping some. The V and J calls and clone size were taken over from that table, and D and trimming were inferred from the DNA. The data show around 180,000 clones, roughly three quarters seen once. The study assigned cohorts using participant-reported clinical history.

Source material: PBMCs or T cells enriched from blood (not recorded which). The chain links TRBV19 to TRBJ1-2, with 7 bases that match TRBD1. The origin of this receptor is a woman aged 45-65 years with acute COVID-19. The CDR3: CASRKPGQFFYGYTF. The DNA of the CDR3 is TGTGCCAGCCGCAAACCGGGACAGTTTTTCTATGGCTACACCTTC. The complete variable domain, with remaining parts taken from reference TRBV19 and TRBJ1-2, reads DGGITQSPKYLFRKEGQNVTLSCEQNLNHDAMYWYRQDPGQGLRLIYYSQIVNDFQKGDIAEGYSVSREKKESFPLTVTSAQKNPTAFYLCASRKPGQFFYGYTFGSGTRLTVV.